This T cell receptor beta chain was retrieved from a study of T cells in Graves' hyperthyroidism and ophthalmopathy. Whole-study results and caveats: Ophthalmopathy was told apart from stable hyperthyroidism by a 13 V-J model. Researchers found most expanded thyroid clonotypes above 0.001 in blood as well.

Each diagnosis drew on symptoms, thyroxine, TRAb, thyroid ultrasound and orbital computed tomography findings. Worth noting for this clonotype: The antigen is unknown.

What was amplified from RNA transcripts were TCR beta CDR3 regions. The TCR CDR3 was amplified in a first-round RT-PCR using the HTBI primer set. TCRdb re-analysed the multiplex PCR reads in MiXCR, keeping a single row per CDR3 protein. The sample has 560,000 or so distinct CDR3 sequences, approximately 44% seen once. The sequenced material came from peripheral blood or thyroid tissue (not recorded which). The sequence was obtained from a woman aged 18-29 years with Graves' hyperthyroidism.

The DNA for the CDR3 is TGTGCCAGCAGCCAAGATCAGGCTAGCGGGAGGAACCAAGAGACCCAGTACTTC. The encoded protein is CASSQDQASGRNQETQYF. The chain is built from TRBV14 and TRBJ2-5; TRBD2 matches at 11 bases. Unmatched junction bases numbered 6, after V lost 0 bases and J lost 0 bases. Germline CDR1 and CDR2: SGHDN and FVKESK. This CDR3 comprises 18 residues.